The 21 T cell receptor beta chains below all came from one sample that was sequenced in a study of T cells after yellow fever vaccination. MiXCR was run by TCRdb on the 5' RACE reads, yielding one entry per CDR3 protein. Of about 350,000 distinct CDR3 sequences in the sample, roughly 3.9% were seen once. The source was PBMCs, collected 5 days after the yellow fever booster vaccination. The receptor set was obtained from a man younger than 35 who received the YFV17D yellow fever vaccine.

The J gene is TRBJ1-1, the V gene TRBV29-1; D gene ambiguous. The CDR3 runs to 14 residues. Looked up from germline, CDR1 is SQVTM and CDR2 is ANQGSEA. V lost 6 bases and J 5 bases, leaving 19 bases between the germline ends. The CDR3 coding sequence is TGCAGCGTCCTCGGGCAGGTGGATGGAACTGAAGCTTTCTTT. This gives the protein CSVLGQVDGTEAFF.

In its sample, this clonotype was seen a few times. The chain links TRBV7-2 to TRBJ2-3; TRBD1 might be the D (7 bases). CDR3 length: 16 amino acids. CDR1 is SGHTA and CDR2 is FQGNSA in the germline V gene. V was pared by 2 bases and J by 0 bases, with 12 bases between. CDR3 residues: CASSLRQGGSTDTQYF. CDR3 nucleotides: TGTGCCAGCAGCTTAAGACAGGGAGGTAGCACAGATACGCAGTATTTT.

The chain recombines TRBV5-1 with TRBJ2-1; 9 nucleotides agree with TRBD2. The CDR3 consists of 14 residues. Germline CDR1 SGHRS, CDR2 YFSETQ. The J segment lost 9 bases and the V segment lost 4 bases, leaving 8 bases of the junction unmatched. The CDR3 region is CASSPGLASSEQFF. The CDR3, as DNA: TGCGCCAGCAGCCCGGGACTAGCTTCGTCTGAGCAGTTCTTC.

This clonotype was observed a handful of times. This chain uses TRBV10-3 with TRBJ1-2, with unresolved D. V gave up 9 bases and J gave up 5 bases, with 16 bases separating them. From germline, CDR1 is ENHRY and CDR2 SYGVKD. The CDR3 totals 13 residues. The CDR3 is CAISGESGYGYTF. CDR3 nucleotides: TGTGCCATAAGCGGGGAATCTGGGTATGGCTACACCTTC.

At least ten counts were recorded for this clonotype. The rearrangement joins TRBV28 to TRBJ2-6; 7 bases line up with TRBD1. The V and J ends lost 2 bases and 2 bases, in that order; junction bases with no gene match: 6. Per the germline V gene, CDR1 is MDHEN and CDR2 is SYDVKM. The CDR3 length is 17 residues. DNA of the CDR3: TGTGCCAGCAGTTTACGTACAGGGGTTCCTGGGGCCAACGTCCTGACTTTC. This encodes CASSLRTGVPGANVLTF. The full variable domain, rest sourced from reference TRBV28 and TRBJ2-6, is DVKVTQSSRYLVKRTGEKVFLECVQDMDHENMFWYRQDPGLGLRLIYFSYDVKMKEKGDIPEGYSVSREKKERFSLILESASTNQTSMYLCASSLRTGVPGANVLTFGAGSRLTVL.

V usage is TRBV7-8 and J usage is TRBJ1-4; D uncertain. Germline CDR1 reads SGHVS; CDR2 reads FQNEAQ. The CDR3 is made up of 15 amino acids. Trimming took 5 bases from V and 4 from J, leaving 14 bases between them. The CDR3 bases are TGTGCCAGCAGCCCCGGTTGGGCGCATAATGAAAAACTGTTTTTT. It codes for CASSPGWAHNEKLFF.

There are a few counts of this clonotype. The chain is built from TRBV5-1 and TRBJ2-2; possibly TRBD1 for D (6 bases). This CDR3 is 14 amino acids long. CDR1 is SGHRS and CDR2 is YFSETQ in the germline V gene. Between the trimmed V and J ends, which lost 2 bases and 7 bases, there was a span of 12 bases. The DNA of the CDR3 is TGCGCCAGCAGCTTTGGGACATCGGGCGGGGAGCTGTTTTTT. Amino acid sequence: CASSFGTSGGELFF.

At least ten counts were recorded for this clonotype. The chain combines TRBV12-3 or TRBV12-4 with TRBJ1-4; D possibly corresponds to TRBD1 (6 bases). This CDR3 comprises 14 residues. V lost 3 bases, J lost 7 bases, and 12 bases lay in between. The CDR3 loop is CASSFPGASEKLFF. CDR3 coding DNA: TGTGCCAGCAGTTTCCCGGGGGCGAGTGAAAAACTGTTTTTT.

This clonotype showed up many times. The CDR3 loop reads CASSPRLLQETQYF. CDR3 nucleotides: TGTGCCAGCAGCCCCCGACTATTACAAGAGACCCAGTACTTC. The J gene is TRBJ2-5, the V gene TRBV9, with a weak D call TRBD2 (5 bases). CDR1 SGDLS and CDR2 YYNGEE come from the germline V gene. The CDR3 spans 14 residues. V was trimmed by 4 bases and J by 2 bases, leaving 12 bases between them. Variable domain in full (rest from reference TRBV9 and TRBJ2-5): DSGVTQTPKHLITATGQRVTLRCSPRSGDLSVYWYQQSLDQGLQFLIQYYNGEERAKGNILERFSAQQFPDLHSELNLSSLELGDSALYFCASSPRLLQETQYFGPGTRLLVL.

This clonotype was picked up a small number of times. The chain combines TRBV6-1 with TRBJ1-1, with a tentative D call TRBD1 (5 bases). Germline CDR1 reads MNHNS; CDR2 reads SASEGT. This CDR3 is built from 15 residues. Trimming shortened V by 5 bases and J by 1 base, and 14 bases separated the two germline ends. The DNA for the CDR3 is TGTGCCAGCAGTAGTGGGCGGGACGGGAACACTGAAGCTTTCTTT. Protein sequence: CASSSGRDGNTEAFF.

This chain uses TRBV23-1 with TRBJ2-3; no clear D gene. TRBV23-1 is known as an ORF, though its function is uncertain. V was pared by 8 bases and J by 2 bases, with 14 bases between. This CDR3 is 14 amino acids long. The CDR3 nucleotides read TGCGCCAGCCCCGTGACGAAGGTCACAGATACGCAGTATTTT. It codes for CASPVTKVTDTQYF.

The chain employs TRBV12-3 or TRBV12-4 and TRBJ2-1; 8 bases align to TRBD2. Losses at the gene ends were 6 bases for V and 5 bases for J; bases not matched to a gene: 6. This CDR3 has 14 residues. The CDR3: CASRRAGVDNEQFF. CDR3 in DNA: TGTGCCAGCAGGAGAGCGGGGGTGGACAATGAGCAGTTCTTC.

This clonotype was observed a handful of times. The gene calls are TRBV3-1 and TRBJ2-1; D remains ambiguous. CDR3 length equals 13 residues. Germline V gives CDR1 LGHDT, CDR2 YNNKEL (reference sequence). Trimming took off 4 bases at V and 9 bases at J, with 13 bases between the two ends. The CDR3 sequence: CASSPGRAFEQFF. CDR3 nucleotides: TGTGCCAGCAGCCCCGGCCGAGCCTTTGAGCAGTTCTTC.

This chain's CDR3 is CAIGAPGGQETQYF. The CDR3 DNA follows: TGTGCCATCGGGGCCCCGGGGGGACAAGAGACCCAGTACTTC. The genes are TRBV10-3 and TRBJ2-5; 7 bases are a match to TRBD2. Germline lookup yields CDR1 ENHRY and CDR2 SYGVKD. The CDR3 runs to 14 residues. Unmatched junction bases numbered 8, after V lost 8 bases and J lost 2 bases.

This clonotype was detected ten times or more. The chain recombines TRBV7-6 with TRBJ1-6; 8 nucleotides line up with TRBD1. The V gene's germline CDR1 is SGHVS and CDR2 FNYEAQ. J lost 10 bases, V lost 5 bases, and 16 bases had no gene match. The CDR3 totals 17 residues. In DNA, the CDR3 is TGTGCCAGCAGCCTAACGGGGGGGACAGGTGACAAGTCACCCCTCCACTTT. Translated: CASSLTGGTGDKSPLHF.

The gene calls are TRBV15 and TRBJ1-5; 7 nucleotides line up with TRBD1. The V segment lost 0 bases and the J segment 9 bases; nucleotides outside the gene matches: 2. CDR1 is LNHNV, CDR2 YYDKDF, per germline (reference sequence). The CDR3 is made up of 13 amino acids. Written as DNA, the CDR3 is TGTGCCACCAGCAGAGATCGGGACAGGCCCCAGCATTTT. Protein product: CATSRDRDRPQHF.

This clonotype appeared a few times. The chain carries TRBV5-1 and TRBJ2-3, with 12 positions matching TRBD2. The germline V gene has CDR1 SGHRS and CDR2 YFSETQ. The CDR3 has 16 residues. Trimming took 3 bases from V and 3 from J; bases not matched to a gene: 5. CDR3 sequence: CASSSSGGAVTDTQYF. In DNA form, the CDR3 reads TGCGCCAGCAGCTCTAGCGGGGGGGCAGTGACAGATACGCAGTATTTT.

This clonotype was counted only a few times. The chain links TRBV28 to TRBJ1-2; D is perhaps TRBD1 (6 bases). Germline V gene data show CDR1 as MDHEN and CDR2 as SYDVKM. The CDR3 consists of 12 residues. The ends were cut back, 5 bases at V and 8 bases at J, with 12 bases in the middle. The CDR3 spells CASSGRQEGYTF. DNA of the CDR3: TGTGCCAGCAGTGGGAGACAGGAGGGCTACACCTTC.

This clonotype was seen repeatedly, ten times or more. The chain links TRBV20-1 to TRBJ2-5, with D perhaps assigned TRBD1 or TRBD2 (5 bases each). Germline CDR1 reads DFQATT; CDR2 reads SNEGSKA (reference sequence). V lost 1 base to trimming and J lost 5 bases, with 17 bases between them. The CDR3 has 15 amino acids. The CDR3 sequence is CSARGLPGRGETQYF. The CDR3 DNA follows: TGCAGTGCTAGAGGCTTACCGGGGCGAGGGGAGACCCAGTACTTC.

The rearrangement uses TRBV20-1 and TRBJ1-1; no clear D gene. Looked up from germline, CDR1 is DFQATT and CDR2 is SNEGSKA (reference sequence). Deletions cut 2 bases from V and 3 bases from J, with 13 bases between. This CDR3 is built from 14 residues. The CDR3 region is CSARNFGVYTEAFF. CDR3 coding DNA: TGCAGTGCTAGAAATTTCGGGGTATACACTGAAGCTTTCTTT.

This clonotype was seen a few times. This chain joins TRBV20-1 and TRBJ1-2, with D unclear. Germline assignment: CDR1 DFQATT and CDR2 SNEGSKA (reference sequence). Trimming took 5 bases from V and 8 from J, leaving 18 bases between them. The CDR3 loop spans 13 amino acids. CDR3 bases: TGCAGTGCTTACGGGGAAGTAAGAGGGGGCTACACCTTC. As protein: CSAYGEVRGGYTF.